The sample holds a few counts of the clone carrying this T cell receptor (beta chain). These data come from a study of T-cell reconstitution after alpha-beta-depleted transplantation in children. Using unique molecular identifiers, the investigators prepared the TCRbeta library. Each CDR3 protein is one row after TCRdb ran MiXCR on the PCR reads. The sample has some 500,000 distinct CDR3 sequences, approximately 16% seen once. The germline gives CDR1 DFQATT, CDR2 SNEGSKA (reference sequence). V trimming: 2 bases; J trimming: 6 bases; junction bases outside the gene matches: 10. CDR3 length: 16 residues.

This receptor was identified in a human donor who donated a stem cell graft to a child with acute lymphoblastic leukemia. The input for sequencing was PBMCs from the stem cell graft donor, taken from the stem cell graft. The chain uses TRBV20-1 and TRBJ2-1, with 10 bases lining up with TRBD2. The CDR3 sequence is CSARNFLAGDGNEQFF. The CDR3 nucleotides read TGCAGTGCTAGAAACTTCCTAGCGGGAGACGGCAATGAGCAGTTCTTC.